The source of this T cell receptor beta chain is a study of patients and donors after allogeneic stem cell transplantation. V was shortened by 4 bases and J by 8 bases, with 20 bases between the two germline ends. CDR1 and CDR2 from the germline V gene are SGHAT and FQNNGV. CDR3 length: 15 amino acids. TCRdb reprocessed the RT-PCR reads with MiXCR, giving one entry per CDR3 protein. The sample records about 150,000 distinct CDR3 sequences, 30% to 45% being singletons. Only a few counts were recorded for this clonotype. The V gene is TRBV11-2, the J gene TRBJ1-2, with D maybe TRBD1 (5 bases). The TCR was taken from a human donor who was either an allogeneic HSCT recipient or a stem cell or donor lymphocyte infusion donor (not recorded which). It is not recorded whose cells these are; they may come from a transplant donor. The source material was blood, either unsorted or a sorted T cell fraction (not recorded which). The CDR3 protein is CASSSAVGGWEGYTF. CDR3 in DNA: TGTGCCAGCAGCTCCGCTGTGGGGGGTTGGGAAGGCTACACCTTC.